This T cell receptor beta chain derives from a study of CD8+ T cells in alopecia areata. TCR sequencing used cDNA made by reverse transcription of extracted RNA. Assay used: immunoSEQ multiplex PCR; TCRdb lists only in-frame clones, some missing. The sample includes some 200,000 clones, approximately 56% of them seen just once. CDR3 length equals 13 residues. CDR1 and CDR2 from the germline V gene are SGHDT and YYEEEE. The V end was cut by 2 bases, the J end by 8 bases, with 8 bases between. The starting material was CD4+ T cells sorted from blood, obtained at week 0. The receptor's source is a human donor with alopecia areata. This sequence joins TRBV5-6 and TRBJ1-6, with D unclear. CDR3 nucleotide sequence: TGTGCCAGCAGCTTAGAGGAAGATTCACCCCTCCACTTT. Translating gives CASSLEEDSPLHF.